This section outlines one T cell receptor beta chain sequence together with its context. This entry belongs to a study of control samples from healthy donors and cancer patients. This CDR3 region has 16 residues. Germline V gene data show CDR1 as SGHNT and CDR2 as YENEEA. Trimming left V 1 base short and J 4 bases short, with 15 bases between. Using immunoSEQ multiplex PCR, the repertoire was profiled, and TCRdb retains in-frame clones only, with some absent. The sample holds some 94,000 clones, about 86% seen once. This sequence joins TRBV11-3 and TRBJ2-3, with a weak D call TRBD1 (7 bases). This TCR was recovered from a woman in her forties or fifties in good health. The specimen sequenced was blood. The CDR3 nucleotides read TGTGCCAGCAGCTTAGCGATGCAGGGGGGATCAGATACGCAGTATTTT. This sequence encodes CASSLAMQGGSDTQYF.